The rows below give T cell receptor beta chains drawn from one sample of a study of T cell repertoires in cytomegalovirus infection. TCRdb reanalysed the reads using MiXCR and keeps one entry per CDR3 protein. The table records approximately 250,000 distinct CDR3 sequences, 20% to 25% of them present only once. The sequencing input was CD8+ T cells from PBMCs. Receptor source: a human donor in good health (CMV status not recorded). Some clones in this sample may be carry-over from other donors' samples. Both conserved end residues are part of each CDR3. D genes are given only for firm matches. Only part of the rows carry a size: once, few, many, or a class if the clone is expanded.

clone size	CDR3 length	V gene	D gene	J gene	CDR3 DNA	CDR3 protein
few	14	TRBV28	-	TRBJ1-2	TGTGCCAGCAGTTTCGGAGGGCTTGGTTATGGCTACACCTTC	CASSFGGLGYGYTF
few	18	TRBV7-8	-	TRBJ2-3	TGTGCCAGCAGGGCCCCCGTGGTGGGGCGGTCCGGCACAGATACGCAGTATTTT	CASRAPVVGRSGTDTQYF
few	16	TRBV9	-	TRBJ1-1	TGTGCCAGCAGCGTAGTTAGCACCCCATCGAACACTGAAGCTTTCTTT	CASSVVSTPSNTEAFF
once	17	TRBV5-5	-	TRBJ1-5	TGTGCCAGCAGCACGGACTGGACAGAACATAGCAATCAGCCCCAGCATTTT	CASSTDWTEHSNQPQHF
-	14	TRBV11-2	-	TRBJ2-2	TGTGCCAGCAGCTTACAGGGGCACACCGGGGAGCTGTTTTTT	CASSLQGHTGELFF
many	15	TRBV27	-	TRBJ1-1	TGTGCCAGCAGTTTATCGATCCGAATGAACACTGAAGCTTTCTTT	CASSLSIRMNTEAFF
few	16	TRBV7-9	-	TRBJ1-3	TGTGCCAGCAGTCCGAGGACATCCGAGGCGGGAAACACCATATATTTT	CASSPRTSEAGNTIYF
many	16	TRBV7-9	-	TRBJ2-7	TGTGCCAGCAGCTTAGCGCTGGGACTTTCCTCCTACGAGCAGTACTTC	CASSLALGLSSYEQYF
many	16	TRBV7-2	-	TRBJ2-5	TGTGCCAGCAGCTTAGCGGGAGCCGGGGACCAAGAGACCCAGTACTTC	CASSLAGAGDQETQYF
few	13	TRBV12-3/TRBV12-4	-	TRBJ2-7	TGTGCCAGCAGTCTGACGACAGTCGCCGAGCAGTACTTC	CASSLTTVAEQYF
many	15	TRBV12-3/TRBV12-4	TRBD1	TRBJ1-4	TGTGCCAGCAGCTCGTCCGGGACAGGGACGGAAAAACTGTTTTTT	CASSSSGTGTEKLFF
-	17	TRBV6-5	TRBD2	TRBJ2-3	TGTGCCAGCAGTTACTTTAGCGGGGGTACTAGCACAGATACGCAGTATTTT	CASSYFSGGTSTDTQYF
few	14	TRBV11-2	-	TRBJ2-1	TGTGCCAGCAGCTTAGTCCCTTGGGAAGGTGAGCAGTTCTTC	CASSLVPWEGEQFF
few	14	TRBV6-2/TRBV6-3	-	TRBJ1-3	TGTGCCAGCGCGGGACTCAGCTCTGGAAACACCATATATTTT	CASAGLSSGNTIYF
few	15	TRBV4-1	TRBD2	TRBJ2-1	TGCGCCAGCAGCCCCAGCGGGGGGGGGTTCAATGAGCAGTTCTTC	CASSPSGGGFNEQFF
few	15	TRBV28	TRBD2	TRBJ2-1	TGTGCCAGCAGTGCCTTAGCGGGAGACTACAATGAGCAGTTCTTC	CASSALAGDYNEQFF
-	14	TRBV6-5	-	TRBJ2-1	TGTGCCAGCAGTCACCAGCTTTCTACAGGGGAGCAGTTCTTC	CASSHQLSTGEQFF
-	17	TRBV28	-	TRBJ1-5	TGTGCCAGCAGTTTTCCATATCCGAGGACTCCCAATCAGCCCCAGCATTTT	CASSFPYPRTPNQPQHF
once	14	TRBV20-1	-	TRBJ2-3	TGCAGTGCTAGCGGGGCACCTAGCACAGATACGCAGTATTTT	CSASGAPSTDTQYF
-	15	TRBV2	-	TRBJ2-7	TGTGCCAGCAGTGATTTCGGCATAAGGTCCTACGAGCAGTACTTC	CASSDFGIRSYEQYF
many	14	TRBV2	-	TRBJ1-1	TGTGCCAGCAGTGCCGGGCCGAAGAACACTGAAGCTTTCTTT	CASSAGPKNTEAFF
-	16	TRBV5-1	-	TRBJ2-3	TGCGCCAGCAGCTTTTTTGCTGAAAGTTCCAAAGATACGCAGTATTTT	CASSFFAESSKDTQYF
many	16	TRBV7-6	TRBD2	TRBJ2-1	TGTGCCAGCAGCTTAATTAGCGGGGCCTCCTACAATGAGCAGTTCTTC	CASSLISGASYNEQFF
many	18	TRBV7-8	-	TRBJ2-3	TGTGCCAGCAGCTTAGACCCCTCAGGGACCTTAAGCACAGATACGCAGTATTTT	CASSLDPSGTLSTDTQYF
few	14	TRBV20-1	TRBD1	TRBJ2-3	TGCAGTGCTACCGGGACAGGGGTCACAGATACGCAGTATTTT	CSATGTGVTDTQYF
-	14	TRBV2	TRBD2	TRBJ2-1	TGTGCCAGCAGTGGGGTCCAGCGGGGGGGCCCTATCCTCTTC	CASSGVQRGGPILF
many	13	TRBV7-3	-	TRBJ1-1	TGTGCCAGCAGCATAGGGTTGGGCACTGAAGCTTTCTTT	CASSIGLGTEAFF
many	13	TRBV28	-	TRBJ2-2	TGTGCCAGCAGTTCCGTTCGGACCGGGGAGCTGTTTTTT	CASSSVRTGELFF
few	12	TRBV19	-	TRBJ1-1	TGTGCCACGTCTAACTTGAACACTGAAGCTTTCTTT	CATSNLNTEAFF
-	13	TRBV29-1	-	TRBJ2-7	TGCAGCGCCCTCGGCCCGAGCTCCTACGAGCAGTACTTC	CSALGPSSYEQYF
many	16	TRBV7-9	TRBD2	TRBJ2-1	TGTGCCAGCAGCCCGCTAGCGGGTCCCGGCTACAATGAGCAGTTCTTC	CASSPLAGPGYNEQFF